This TCR beta chain came from a study of breast tumors, draining lymph nodes, adjacent tissues. The study's findings and limits: Most tumor T cells seemingly derive from lymph node, then expand in tumor. Tumor repertoires ranked between lymph nodes and nontumor tissue in diversity, with V and J gene preferences.

Each CDR3 protein is one row after TCRdb ran MiXCR on the multiplex PCR reads. The repertoire holds around 140,000 distinct CDR3 sequences, 20% to 25% seen once, with more than 2.5% in the top ten. A note on this clonotype: Its matching antigen is unknown.

The lymph nodes were axillary draining lymph nodes from breast cancer patients. The V gene end was trimmed by 4 bases and the J gene end by 1 base; junction bases not matched to a gene: 7. There are 16 residues in the CDR3. Germline V CDR1 and CDR2: SGHDT, YYEEEE. This TCR was sampled from a female donor with breast cancer. Some clones in this sample may be carry-over from other donors' samples. The chain recombines TRBV5-6 with TRBJ2-2; 7 positions agree with TRBD2. Material for sequencing was axillary lymph node tissue. The CDR3: CASSPRLAGNTGELFF. The CDR3 bases are TGTGCCAGCAGCCCCCGACTAGCTGGGAACACCGGGGAGCTGTTTTTT. The entire variable domain, with the rest obtained from reference TRBV5-6 and TRBJ2-2, is as follows: DAGVTQSPTHLIKTRGQQVTLRCSPKSGHDTVSWYQQALGQGPQFIFQYYEEEERQRGNFPDRFSGHQFPNYSSELNVNALLLGDSALYLCASSPRLAGNTGELFFGEGSRLTVL.